One sample yielded the 24 T cell receptor beta chains listed below, sequenced in a study of CD4+ T cells in melanoma. The data were produced by immunoSEQ multiplex PCR, yet TCRdb's version contains in-frame clones alone and is incomplete. The sample holds around 18,000 clones; about 80% are singletons and the top ten take around 5.4%. The specimen was cells from a culture (not recorded whether cultured in vitro). These receptors were taken from a human donor with melanoma.

This chain links TRBV19 with TRBJ2-4; 9 nucleotides agree with TRBD1. CDR1 is LNHDA, CDR2 SQIVND, per germline (reference sequence). The CDR3 totals 14 residues. The V gene end was trimmed by 5 bases and the J gene end by 7 bases; junction bases not matched to a gene: 6. The CDR3 DNA follows: TGTGCCAGTAGTGGAACCGGGACAGGGAACATTCAGTACTTC. Translated, it gives CASSGTGTGNIQYF.

The chain recombines TRBV11-2 with TRBJ2-7; 7 bases agree with TRBD2. CDR1 is SGHAT and CDR2 is FQNNGV in the germline V gene. V lost 0 bases, J lost 4 bases, and 9 bases stayed unmatched. There are 16 residues in the CDR3. CDR3: CASSLEIGLVQYEQYF. The CDR3 DNA is TGTGCCAGCAGCTTAGAAATTGGACTAGTTCAGTACGAGCAGTACTTC. The variable domain in full, with the rest retrieved from reference TRBV11-2 and TRBJ2-7, is EAGVAQSPRYKIIEKRQSVAFWCNPISGHATLYWYQQILGQGPKLLIQFQNNGVVDDSQLPKDRFSAERLKGVDSTLKIQPAKLEDSAVYLCASSLEIGLVQYEQYFGPGTRLTVT.

The chain couples TRBV7-9 to TRBJ1-2, with 7 bases matching TRBD1. The CDR3 consists of 13 residues. V dropped 5 bases and J dropped 10; count of bases not matched to a gene: 10. Germline values: CDR1 SEHNR, CDR2 FQNEAQ (reference sequence). The CDR3 nucleotides are TGTGCCAGCAGCGACGGACAGGCAAGGCCCTACACCTTC. Encoded protein: CASSDGQARPYTF.

The rearrangement uses TRBV5-1 and TRBJ2-1; perhaps TRBD1 as D (5 bases). Germline assignment: CDR1 SGHRS and CDR2 YFSETQ. Trimming removed 3 bases from V and 8 bases from J, with 12 bases in between. This CDR3 comprises 13 residues. The CDR3: CASSSQGSDEQFF. As DNA, the CDR3 is TGCGCCAGCAGCTCGCAGGGTTCCGATGAGCAGTTCTTC.

This chain joins TRBV5-6 and TRBJ2-2, with D perhaps matching TRBD2 (5 bases). The CDR3 has 16 amino acids. The V end lost 1 base, the J end lost 4 bases, and 14 bases lay between the germline ends. Germline V gene data show CDR1 as SGHDT and CDR2 as YYEEEE. The CDR3 protein is CASSLFSGIGTGELFF. CDR3 sequence (DNA): TGTGCCAGCAGCTTGTTCTCGGGGATCGGCACCGGGGAGCTGTTTTTT.

The V call is TRBV19, the J call TRBJ2-3; either TRBD1 or TRBD2 may supply D (5 bases each). The CDR3 runs to 15 residues. The V gene lost 6 bases and the J gene lost 0 bases, with 13 bases spanning the gap. Germline loops: CDR1 LNHDA, CDR2 SQIVND (reference sequence). In DNA, the CDR3 is TGTGCCAGTAGCCCCTGGGACGCTAGCACAGATACGCAGTATTTT. Translating it yields CASSPWDASTDTQYF.

This rearrangement joins TRBV28 to TRBJ1-3; D is uncertain. Germline CDR1 reads MDHEN; CDR2 reads SYDVKM. The CDR3 covers 14 residues. V was pared by 3 bases and J by 0 bases, with 6 bases between. The CDR3 DNA is TGTGCCAGCAGTTTCCAGGACTCTGGAAACACCATATATTTT. Translating gives CASSFQDSGNTIYF.

The J gene is TRBJ2-3, the V gene TRBV5-1; D assignment may be TRBD1 or TRBD2 (5 bases each). CDR1 and CDR2 from the germline V gene are SGHRS and YFSETQ. Trimming stripped 4 bases from V and 4 bases from J, with 25 bases between. The CDR3 is 18 residues long. The CDR3 bases are TGCGCCAGCAGCACCCCCAGTAGAGGGACCTGGGGCCCAGATACGCAGTATTTT. It is translated as CASSTPSRGTWGPDTQYF. The full variable domain, its missing parts supplied by reference TRBV5-1 and TRBJ2-3, is KAGVTQTPRYLIKTRGQQVTLSCSPISGHRSVSWYQQTPGQGLQFLFEYFSETQRNKGNFPGRFSGRQFSNSRSEMNVSTLELGDSALYLCASSTPSRGTWGPDTQYFGPGTRLTVL.

The rearrangement joins TRBV18 to TRBJ1-2; D remains ambiguous. The CDR3 has 13 amino acids. Germline V lookup: CDR1 KGHSH, CDR2 LQKENI. Trimming pared 8 bases from V and 0 bases from J, leaving 10 bases between. Written as DNA, the CDR3 is TGTGCCAGCGGAAAGGGAGCTAACTATGGCTACACCTTC. The encoded protein is CASGKGANYGYTF.

Only one count was recorded for this clone. The chain is built from TRBV14 and TRBJ1-2; D gene uncertain. Trimming shortened V by 3 bases and J by 4 bases, and 9 bases separated the two germline ends. Per germline, CDR1 SGHDN and CDR2 FVKESK. CDR3 length: 13 amino acids. Written as DNA, the CDR3 is TGTGCCAGCAGCCACGGACCGAGCTATGGCTACACCTTC. Its translation: CASSHGPSYGYTF.

The rearrangement uses TRBV5-1 and TRBJ2-1; TRBD2 might be the D (6 bases). In germline, CDR1 is SGHRS, CDR2 YFSETQ. Between the trimmed V and J ends, which lost 3 bases and 4 bases, there was a span of 11 bases. The CDR3 totals 14 residues. CDR3 sequence reads: CASSYGTSYNEQFF. CDR3 in DNA: TGCGCCAGCAGCTACGGGACTTCTTACAATGAGCAGTTCTTC. The full variable domain, in which reference TRBV5-1 and TRBJ2-1 provide the parts outside the CDR3, is KAGVTQTPRYLIKTRGQQVTLSCSPISGHRSVSWYQQTPGQGLQFLFEYFSETQRNKGNFPGRFSGRQFSNSRSEMNVSTLELGDSALYLCASSYGTSYNEQFFGPGTRLTVL.

This clone was seen just once. The chain has TRBV5-1 and TRBJ2-5; tentatively, D is TRBD1 (6 bases). V shed 2 bases and J shed 3 bases, with 8 bases lying between them. The CDR3 length is 13 residues. Germline V CDR1 and CDR2: SGHRS, YFSETQ. DNA for the CDR3: TGCGCCAGCAGCTTCAGGGGCGAAGAGACCCAGTACTTC. It encodes CASSFRGEETQYF.

This chain connects TRBV5-1 to TRBJ1-1; 7 bases align to TRBD1. The germline V gene has CDR1 SGHRS and CDR2 YFSETQ. The CDR3 consists of 14 residues. V lost 3 bases, J lost 0 bases, and 2 bases stayed unmatched. The CDR3 coding sequence is TGCGCCAGCAGCTGGCAGGGGGTGAACACTGAAGCTTTCTTT. The encoded protein is CASSWQGVNTEAFF.

This clone was seen more than once but under ten times. J is TRBJ2-4 and V is TRBV2; TRBD2 aligns across 8 bases. The CDR3 has 12 residues. J was trimmed by 16 bases and V by 6 bases; bases with no gene match: 11. The V gene's germline CDR1 is SNHLY and CDR2 FYNNEI. The CDR3 region is CASSSGGGYPYF. Written as DNA, the CDR3 is TGTGCCAGCAGCTCCGGGGGGGGGTATCCCTACTTC.

The chain uses TRBV10-3 and TRBJ1-5; TRBD1 is a possible D gene (5 bases). Trimming removed 0 bases from V and 1 base from J, with 13 bases in between. CDR3 length equals 17 residues. The germline CDR1 and CDR2 sequences are ENHRY and SYGVKD. The CDR3 reads CAISESHGGGSNQPQHF. The CDR3 DNA reads TGTGCCATCAGTGAGTCTCATGGGGGGGGGAGCAATCAGCCCCAGCATTTT.

The chain is built from TRBV5-1 and TRBJ2-7, with 11 bases lining up with TRBD2. Unmatched junction bases numbered 6, after V lost 3 bases and J lost 10 bases. Germline V gene sequence: CDR1 SGHRS, CDR2 YFSETQ. CDR3 length: 13 amino acids. The CDR3 DNA follows: TGCGCCAGCAGCTCCGGACTAGCGGGTGTTCAGTACTTC. Encoded protein: CASSSGLAGVQYF.

The chain couples TRBV19 to TRBJ1-5; D unclear. CDR1 and CDR2 from the germline V gene are LNHDA and SQIVND (reference sequence). V gave up 10 bases and J gave up 3 bases, with 10 bases separating them. The CDR3 runs 12 residues. The CDR3 loop is CATTDNNQPQHF. The CDR3 DNA reads as TGTGCCACAACAGATAACAATCAGCCCCAGCATTTT.

The chain employs TRBV6-5 and TRBJ2-3; D is unclear. CDR1 is MNHEY, CDR2 SVGAGI, per germline. The V and J ends lost 6 bases and 2 bases respectively, with 12 bases between them. The CDR3 totals 14 residues. CDR3 DNA: TGTGCCAGCAGCTTGGTCGGGTTCACAGATACGCAGTATTTT. Encoded protein: CASSLVGFTDTQYF.

The rearrangement links TRBV13 to TRBJ1-2; 7 nucleotides align to TRBD1. The CDR3 spans 12 residues. The ends lost 5 bases at V and 7 bases at J; junction bases unmatched: 4. The germline CDR1 and CDR2 sequences are PRHDT and FYEKMQ (reference sequence). CDR3 sequence (DNA): TGTGCCAGCAGCCAGGCAGGGGGTGGCTACACCTTC. It is translated as CASSQAGGGYTF. The whole variable domain, remainder taken from reference TRBV13 and TRBJ1-2, is AAGVIQSPRHLIKEKRETATLKCYPIPRHDTVYWYQQGPGQDPQFLISFYEKMQSDKGSIPDRFSAQQFSDYHSELNMSSLELGDSALYFCASSQAGGGYTFGSGTRLTVV.

This clone was detected only once. J is TRBJ2-6 and V is TRBV7-3; TRBD1 might be the D (5 bases). The CDR3 totals 16 residues. Between the trimmed V and J ends, which lost 2 bases and 0 bases, there was a span of 8 bases. Germline CDR1 reads SGHTA; CDR2 reads FQGTGA. CDR3 sequence (DNA): TGTGCCAGCAGCTTACAGGGTAGCTCTGGGGCCAACGTCCTGACTTTC. Amino acids: CASSLQGSSGANVLTF.

The V gene is TRBV6-5, the J gene TRBJ1-4; 7 bases map to TRBD1. The CDR3 is 15 residues long. Germline lookup yields CDR1 MNHEY and CDR2 SVGAGI. The ends lost 5 bases at V and 8 bases at J; junction bases unmatched: 11. As DNA, the CDR3 is TGTGCCAGCAGTCAATCGACAGGGTTCGGCGAAAAACTGTTTTTT. The encoded protein is CASSQSTGFGEKLFF.

The chain joins TRBV2 to TRBJ2-4, with 9 bases aligning to TRBD1. CDR3 size: 13 residues. The J segment lost 15 bases and the V segment lost 6 bases, leaving 12 bases of the junction unmatched. Germline-derived CDR1 and CDR2 are SNHLY and FYNNEI. CDR3 sequence: CASRGTGLSPRYF. The CDR3 DNA sequence: TGTGCCAGCAGGGGGACAGGGCTCAGCCCAAGGTACTTC.

The V and J genes are TRBV10-2 and TRBJ2-3; D not certain. Germline-derived CDR1 and CDR2 are WSHSY and SAAADI. Trimming cost V 4 bases and J 5 bases, with 4 bases left between them. CDR3 size: 11 residues. CDR3 in DNA: TGCGCCAGCAGTGGCCTAGATACGCAGTATTTT. Its protein product is CASSGLDTQYF.

This rearrangement joins TRBV2 to TRBJ1-5; D gene uncertain. The CDR3 contains 14 residues. Germline CDR1 is SNHLY and CDR2 is FYNNEI. V lost 7 bases to trimming and J lost 7 bases, with 17 bases between them. The CDR3 DNA reads TGTGCCAGCATGAGGCAGGCTCCCGGACAGCCCCAGCATTTT. This translates into CASMRQAPGQPQHF.